This is a list of T cell receptor beta chains from one sample in a study of monozygotic twins with cystic fibrosis. Some clones are missing from TCRdb's copy, which holds only in-frame ones; the method was immunoSEQ multiplex PCR. In the table there are about 16,000 clones, around 97% of which are singletons. The sequenced material came from blood. Every receptor here comes from a girl aged 2-9 years with cystic fibrosis. The CDR3 runs from the conserved cysteine through the conserved F or W. Each record gives: D gene, J gene, clone size, V gene, CDR3 DNA, CDR3 protein. The D gene is left open where the match is weak. Size is stated for part of the rows, as once, few or many counts, or as a class when the clone is expanded.

d_gene: .
j_gene: TRBJ2-1
abundance: .
v_gene: TRBV4-3
CDR3nt: TGCGCCAGCAGCCAAGATCTGGCTAGTGATATCGATGAGCAGTTCTTC
CDR3aa: CASSQDLASDIDEQFF

d_gene: .
j_gene: TRBJ1-1
abundance: .
v_gene: TRBV19
CDR3nt: TGTGCCAGTAGTAGGCATGAGGTCACTGAAGCTTTCTTT
CDR3aa: CASSRHEVTEAFF

d_gene: .
j_gene: TRBJ2-7
abundance: once
v_gene: TRBV7-9
CDR3nt: TGTGCCAGCAGCCCCTGGACGGAGTCTCCCTACGAGCAGTACTTC
CDR3aa: CASSPWTESPYEQYF

d_gene: .
j_gene: TRBJ1-4
abundance: .
v_gene: TRBV27
CDR3nt: TGTGCCAGCAGTTTAACGACTAATGAAAAACTGTTTTTT
CDR3aa: CASSLTTNEKLFF

d_gene: .
j_gene: TRBJ2-7
abundance: .
v_gene: TRBV7-2
CDR3nt: TGTGCCAGCAGCTTGGGGCGGCCCCAAGATGCCTACGAGCAGTACTTC
CDR3aa: CASSLGRPQDAYEQYF

d_gene: .
j_gene: TRBJ1-1
abundance: .
v_gene: TRBV5-4
CDR3nt: TGTGCCAGCAGCTTTAAAGGAGGGGACACTGAAGCTTTCTTT
CDR3aa: CASSFKGGDTEAFF

d_gene: .
j_gene: TRBJ2-7
abundance: .
v_gene: TRBV13
CDR3nt: TGTGCCAGCAGCTTAAGGGCCACGTTAAAGCAGTACTTC
CDR3aa: CASSLRATLKQYF

d_gene: .
j_gene: TRBJ2-5
abundance: .
v_gene: TRBV19
CDR3nt: TGTGCCAGTAGTAGCATGTTGGGTGACAGAGAGACCCAGTACTTC
CDR3aa: CASSSMLGDRETQYF

d_gene: .
j_gene: TRBJ1-1
abundance: .
v_gene: TRBV7-2
CDR3nt: TGTGCCAGCAGCCCAGAGTGGGTTAGAATTGCTGAAGCTTTCTTT
CDR3aa: CASSPEWVRIAEAFF

d_gene: .
j_gene: TRBJ1-2
abundance: .
v_gene: TRBV13
CDR3nt: TGTGCCAGCAGCCCGGGGGAGGCAGGCGGCTACACCTTC
CDR3aa: CASSPGEAGGYTF

d_gene: .
j_gene: TRBJ2-2
abundance: .
v_gene: TRBV18
CDR3nt: TGTGCCAGCTCACCACCGGGACATGCCGGGGAGCTGTTTTTT
CDR3aa: CASSPPGHAGELFF

d_gene: TRBD2
j_gene: TRBJ2-7
abundance: .
v_gene: TRBV5-4
CDR3nt: TGTGCCAGCAGCCCGGAGCGGGGCGCTTCGGCCTACGAGCAGTACTTC
CDR3aa: CASSPERGASAYEQYF

d_gene: .
j_gene: TRBJ2-5
abundance: .
v_gene: TRBV18
CDR3nt: TGTGCCAGCTCACCAGTCGGACAAGAGACCCAGTACTTC
CDR3aa: CASSPVGQETQYF

d_gene: .
j_gene: TRBJ1-1
abundance: .
v_gene: TRBV2
CDR3nt: TGTGCCAGCATGCATGGAGGAAGTAGCACTGAAGCTTTCTTT
CDR3aa: CASMHGGSSTEAFF

d_gene: TRBD2
j_gene: TRBJ2-3
abundance: .
v_gene: TRBV4-1
CDR3nt: TGCGCCAGTAAAGCGGGGGGCCTAGCGGGGGCAGATACGCAGTATTTT
CDR3aa: CASKAGGLAGADTQYF

d_gene: .
j_gene: TRBJ1-1
abundance: once
v_gene: TRBV9
CDR3nt: TGTGCCAGCAGCCCAAACACCTGGACAGAGGAAGCTTTCTTT
CDR3aa: CASSPNTWTEEAFF

d_gene: .
j_gene: TRBJ1-2
abundance: .
v_gene: TRBV18
CDR3nt: TGTGCCAGCTCACCCATAGAAGATGCTAACTATGGCTACACCTTC
CDR3aa: CASSPIEDANYGYTF

d_gene: .
j_gene: TRBJ2-7
abundance: .
v_gene: TRBV10-3
CDR3nt: TGTGCCATCAGTGAACAAGACTCCTACGAGCAGTACTTC
CDR3aa: CAISEQDSYEQYF

d_gene: .
j_gene: TRBJ2-7
abundance: .
v_gene: TRBV6-1
CDR3nt: TGTGCCAGCACCTCGGTAACGGGACTCTACGAGCAGTACTTC
CDR3aa: CASTSVTGLYEQYF

d_gene: TRBD2
j_gene: TRBJ2-1
abundance: .
v_gene: TRBV11-3
CDR3nt: TGTGCCAGCAGCCCCCACAGCGGGGGGGATTACAATGAGCAGTTCTTC
CDR3aa: CASSPHSGGDYNEQFF

d_gene: TRBD1
j_gene: TRBJ1-4
abundance: .
v_gene: TRBV11-2
CDR3nt: TGTGCCAGCAGCCAGGGACAGCCTAATGAAAAACTGTTTTTT
CDR3aa: CASSQGQPNEKLFF

d_gene: .
j_gene: TRBJ1-1
abundance: .
v_gene: TRBV5-6
CDR3nt: TGTGCCAGCAGCTTGGGACTCAGCTCTCGCACTGAAGCTTTCTTT
CDR3aa: CASSLGLSSRTEAFF

d_gene: TRBD2
j_gene: TRBJ2-1
abundance: .
v_gene: TRBV5-6
CDR3nt: TGTGCCAGCAGCGAAATAGCGGGGGTGCACTACAATGAGCAGTTCTTC
CDR3aa: CASSEIAGVHYNEQFF

d_gene: TRBD1
j_gene: TRBJ1-2
abundance: .
v_gene: TRBV6-1
CDR3nt: TGTGCCAGCATTACGACAGGGGATTCGTATGGCTACACCTTC
CDR3aa: CASITTGDSYGYTF

d_gene: .
j_gene: TRBJ2-3
abundance: .
v_gene: TRBV29-1
CDR3nt: TGCAGCGTTGGGTTCAGGACAGATACGCAGTATTTT
CDR3aa: CSVGFRTDTQYF

d_gene: .
j_gene: TRBJ2-1
abundance: .
v_gene: TRBV28
CDR3nt: TGTGCCAGCAGCCGCAGATACAATGAGCAGTTCTTC
CDR3aa: CASSRRYNEQFF

d_gene: TRBD1
j_gene: TRBJ2-1
abundance: .
v_gene: TRBV7-2
CDR3nt: TGTGCCAGCAGCTTTTGGTTGACAGGGGGGGATGAGCAGTTCTTC
CDR3aa: CASSFWLTGGDEQFF

d_gene: .
j_gene: TRBJ1-1
abundance: once
v_gene: TRBV6-5
CDR3nt: TGTGCCAGCAGTAGAAACAGGGAAGGGAACACTGAAGCTTTCTTT
CDR3aa: CASSRNREGNTEAFF

d_gene: .
j_gene: TRBJ1-1
abundance: .
v_gene: TRBV6-4
CDR3nt: TGTGCCAGCACCCCGACAGGAGCGAACACTGAAGCTTTCTTT
CDR3aa: CASTPTGANTEAFF

d_gene: .
j_gene: TRBJ1-4
abundance: .
v_gene: TRBV7-7
CDR3nt: TGTGCCAGCAGCTTAGGACCACCGGCAACTAATGAAAAACTGTTTTTT
CDR3aa: CASSLGPPATNEKLFF

d_gene: TRBD2
j_gene: TRBJ2-5
abundance: .
v_gene: TRBV28
CDR3nt: TGTGCCAGCAGCCACCCCGGGGGGGGTGAGACCCAGTACTTC
CDR3aa: CASSHPGGGETQYF

d_gene: .
j_gene: TRBJ2-1
abundance: .
v_gene: TRBV5-6
CDR3nt: TGTGCCAGCAGGGAGGGGGTCAATGAGCAGTTCTTC
CDR3aa: CASREGVNEQFF

d_gene: .
j_gene: TRBJ1-4
abundance: .
v_gene: TRBV28
CDR3nt: TGTGCCAGCAGCAAGTCGGCAACTAATGAAAAACTGTTTTTT
CDR3aa: CASSKSATNEKLFF

d_gene: TRBD1
j_gene: TRBJ1-6
abundance: .
v_gene: TRBV18
CDR3nt: TGTGCCAGCTCAACACTGGGAAACCGGACAGGGATCTTTTCACCCCTCCACTTT
CDR3aa: CASSTLGNRTGIFSPLHF

d_gene: .
j_gene: TRBJ2-3
abundance: .
v_gene: TRBV7-8
CDR3nt: TGTGCCAGCAGCTCACTAGGCGGGGTTAGCACAGATACGCAGTATTTT
CDR3aa: CASSSLGGVSTDTQYF

d_gene: TRBD1
j_gene: TRBJ1-1
abundance: .
v_gene: TRBV4-3
CDR3nt: TGCGCCAGCAGCCAGGACAGGGGCACTGAAGCTTTCTTT
CDR3aa: CASSQDRGTEAFF

d_gene: .
j_gene: TRBJ2-3
abundance: .
v_gene: TRBV7-9
CDR3nt: TGTGCCAGCAGCCCAGGGTCAGATACGCAGTATTTT
CDR3aa: CASSPGSDTQYF

d_gene: .
j_gene: TRBJ2-5
abundance: .
v_gene: TRBV5-4
CDR3nt: TGTGCCAGCAGCTTGGGACTATCTCAAGAGACCCAGTACTTC
CDR3aa: CASSLGLSQETQYF

d_gene: .
j_gene: TRBJ2-5
abundance: .
v_gene: TRBV6-6
CDR3nt: TGTGCCAGCAGTTACAGTGAGGGGCAGGAGCAAGAGACCCAGTACTTC
CDR3aa: CASSYSEGQEQETQYF

d_gene: .
j_gene: TRBJ2-2
abundance: .
v_gene: TRBV2
CDR3nt: TGTGCCAGCAGGAATCGCGTGGCCGGGGAGCTGTTTTTT
CDR3aa: CASRNRVAGELFF